These 18 T cell receptor beta chains originate from one sample sequenced in a study of T cells after yellow fever vaccination. One entry per CDR3 protein results from TCRdb running MiXCR on the 5' RACE reads. The table lists 400,000 to 450,000 distinct CDR3 sequences, about 19% of them singletons. The sequenced sample was PBMCs, obtained before the yellow fever booster vaccination. The receptors stem from a man between 18 and 29 years old who received the YFV17D yellow fever vaccine.

This clonotype was counted once. The chain has TRBV19 and TRBJ2-2; 7 positions match TRBD1. Germline V gives CDR1 LNHDA, CDR2 SQIVND (reference sequence). V shed 7 bases, J shed 1 base, and the junction held 12 bases outside the gene matches. The CDR3 totals 17 residues. The CDR3 loop reads CASNPTGRIRNTGELFF. The CDR3 DNA follows: TGTGCCAGTAACCCGACAGGGCGAATAAGGAACACCGGGGAGCTGTTTTTT.

This clonotype was detected ten times or more. The rearrangement uses TRBV11-2 and TRBJ1-2, with TRBD1 identical over 8 bases. The CDR3 runs to 15 residues. The V and J ends lost 2 bases and 3 bases, in that order; junction bases with no gene match: 5. Germline V gene sequence: CDR1 SGHAT, CDR2 FQNNGV. The CDR3 DNA is TGTGCCAGCAGCTTATTCCAGGGGGCGGACTATGGCTACACCTTC. It is translated as CASSLFQGADYGYTF.

This chain uses TRBV4-3 with TRBJ2-1; 11 bases align to TRBD2. The CDR3 covers 15 residues. Germline V CDR1 and CDR2: LGHNA, YSLEER. Losses at the gene ends were 4 bases for V and 8 bases for J; bases not matched to a gene: 7. The CDR3 region has the DNA TGCGCCAGCAGCCTAAATAGCGGGGGGGGCGATGAGCAGTTCTTC. Translated, it gives CASSLNSGGGDEQFF.

This chain joins TRBV12-5 and TRBJ1-2, with D possibly being TRBD1 (5 bases). The ends were cut back, 0 bases at V and 2 bases at J, with 13 bases in the middle. Germline CDR1 and CDR2: LGHNT and FRNRAP. The CDR3 has 16 residues. The CDR3 loop reads CASGLVLTRQNYGYTF. CDR3 bases: TGTGCTAGTGGTTTGGTCCTTACCCGACAGAACTATGGCTACACCTTC.

V gene TRBV11-1 combines with J gene TRBJ2-5; tentatively, D is TRBD2 (6 bases). Germline V CDR1 and CDR2: SGHAT, FQDESV (reference sequence). This CDR3 contains 12 residues. V dropped 6 bases and J dropped 5 bases, with 10 bases sitting between them. CDR3 in DNA: TGTGCCAGCAGATCTAGCGTCGAGACCCAGTACTTC. Amino acids: CASRSSVETQYF.

The V gene is TRBV7-2, the J gene TRBJ1-1; D is possibly TRBD1 (5 bases). The CDR3 contains 16 residues. The germline V and J ends were trimmed by 5 bases and 3 bases, with 19 bases remaining between them. The germline gives CDR1 SGHTA, CDR2 FQGNSA. CDR3 nucleotides: TGTGCCAGCAGCGAACCCGGGGAGGGGAGTGACACTGAAGCTTTCTTT. Protein sequence: CASSEPGEGSDTEAFF.

J is TRBJ1-2 and V is TRBV7-2; 7 bases map to TRBD1. The V gene's germline CDR1 is SGHTA and CDR2 FQGNSA. The CDR3 consists of 16 residues. Unmatched junction bases numbered 11, after V lost 2 bases and J lost 5 bases. DNA of the CDR3: TGTGCCAGCAGCTTAACCCCCCTGACAGGGCGGTATGGCTACACCTTC. Translating it yields CASSLTPLTGRYGYTF.

This chain links TRBV19 with TRBJ1-1; D gene unclear. This CDR3 contains 13 residues. The germline V gene has CDR1 LNHDA and CDR2 SQIVND (reference sequence). Trimming shortened V by 6 bases and J by 1 base, and 9 bases separated the two germline ends. The CDR3 spells CASRARENTEAFF. The CDR3 region has the DNA TGTGCCAGTAGGGCCCGGGAGAACACTGAAGCTTTCTTT.

The chain couples TRBV6-5 to TRBJ1-2; D ambiguous. Between the trimmed V and J ends, which lost 0 bases and 4 bases, there was a span of 9 bases. The germline gives CDR1 MNHEY, CDR2 SVGAGI. This CDR3 is 14 amino acids long. In DNA, the CDR3 is TGTGCCAGCAGTTACTCGAGCGGAGGCTATGGCTACACCTTC. This gives the protein CASSYSSGGYGYTF.

J is TRBJ2-7 and V is TRBV18; the D gene is possibly TRBD1 (5 bases). CDR1 KGHSH and CDR2 LQKENI come from the germline V gene. V gave up 4 bases and J gave up 5 bases, with 9 bases separating them. This CDR3 contains 12 residues. DNA for the CDR3: TGTGCCAGCTCACGGTCCAGGGACGAGCAGTACGTC. It specifies CASSRSRDEQYV.

This clonotype turned up a few times. The V call is TRBV4-3, the J call TRBJ1-2; a weak D match, TRBD1 (5 bases). With 6 bases removed from V and 3 bases from J, the gap between germline ends came to 11 bases. This CDR3 has 13 residues. Germline CDR1 is LGHNA and CDR2 is YSLEER. The CDR3 sequence: CASSSTVDYGYTF. CDR3 nucleotides: TGCGCCAGCAGTTCGACAGTAGACTATGGCTACACCTTC.

The chain uses TRBV7-3 and TRBJ2-2; possible D gene TRBD2, 7 bases. The CDR3 runs to 15 residues. CDR1 is SGHTA, CDR2 FQGTGA, per germline. V was cut by 5 bases and J by 6 bases, with 16 bases left in between. CDR3 in DNA: TGTGCCAGCAGCCCGACGAGGGGGGGGGCCGGGGAGCTGTTTTTT. Its protein product is CASSPTRGGAGELFF.

Only a few counts were recorded for this clonotype. The chain joins TRBV30 to TRBJ2-7; D is uncertain. The germline V gene has CDR1 GTSNPN and CDR2 SVGIG (reference sequence). The V end lost 4 bases, the J end lost 5 bases, and 18 bases lay between the germline ends. The length of the CDR3 is 14 residues. Here the CDR3 reads CAWTFGGKYHEQYF. For the CDR3, the DNA is TGTGCCTGGACATTTGGTGGGAAGTACCACGAGCAGTACTTC.

This clonotype was detected only a few times. The CDR3 coding sequence is TGCAGTGCTAGAGATCGCGGCAGGGGGTTCTGGGATGAGCAGTTCTTC. This translates into CSARDRGRGFWDEQFF. V and J are TRBV20-1 and TRBJ2-1; the match to TRBD1 covers 7 bases. V lost 0 bases to trimming and J lost 8 bases; unmatched junction nucleotides: 13. The germline V gene has CDR1 DFQATT and CDR2 SNEGSKA (reference sequence). The CDR3 contains 16 residues.

The chain uses TRBV4-2 and TRBJ1-3; unclear D gene. CDR3 size: 14 residues. Per the germline V gene, CDR1 is LGHNA and CDR2 is YNFKEQ. V lost 2 bases, J lost 4 bases, and 9 bases lay in between. This CDR3 reads CASSQNSLGNTIYF. DNA for the CDR3: TGTGCCAGCAGCCAAAACAGTCTCGGAAACACCATATATTTT.

The rearrangement joins TRBV7-2 to TRBJ1-2; D remains unclear. Germline-derived CDR1 and CDR2 are SGHTA and FQGNSA. Between the trimmed V and J ends, which lost 3 bases and 4 bases, there was a span of 9 bases. This CDR3 has 13 residues. The CDR3 reads CASSFPPAYGYTF. DNA of the CDR3: TGTGCCAGCAGCTTCCCCCCTGCCTATGGCTACACCTTC.

There are a few counts of this clonotype. The CDR3 reads CASSLRTAYNEQFF. Written as DNA, the CDR3 is TGTGCCAGCAGCTTAAGGACAGCCTACAATGAGCAGTTCTTC. The chain carries TRBV7-9 and TRBJ2-1, with D possibly being TRBD1 (6 bases). The CDR3 has 14 residues. Trimming took 2 bases from V and 2 from J, leaving 7 bases between them. The V gene's germline CDR1 is SEHNR and CDR2 FQNEAQ (reference sequence). Combining the CDR3 with reference TRBV7-9 and TRBJ2-1 gives the whole variable domain DTGVSQNPRHKITKRGQNVTFRCDPISEHNRLYWYRQTLGQGPEFLTYFQNEAQLEKSRLLSDRFSAERPKGSFSTLEIQRTEQGDSAMYLCASSLRTAYNEQFFGPGTRLTVL.

This clonotype was seen a few times. The chain couples TRBV7-9 to TRBJ2-7, with D maybe TRBD1 (6 bases). Trimming took 5 bases from V and 3 from J, leaving 17 bases between them. Germline CDR1 reads SEHNR; CDR2 reads FQNEAQ (reference sequence). There are 15 residues in the CDR3. CDR3 loop: CASSHGQRIFYEQYV. CDR3 nucleotide sequence: TGTGCCAGCAGCCACGGACAGAGGATCTTCTACGAGCAGTACGTC.